These T cell receptor beta chains were read from a single sample in a study of T-cell memory formation after mild COVID-19. Via MiXCR, TCRdb re-called the 5' RACE reads, giving one row per CDR3 protein. The sample consists of 350,000 to 550,000 distinct CDR3 sequences, over 15% of them appearing once. Source material: PBMCs or a T cell subset sorted from them (not recorded which). These receptors all come from a man younger than 35 who had mild COVID-19 (a few samples of this study predate the infection). Cell type and time point are not known. Each CDR3 is given with its conserved first and last residue. A D gene is named only where the DNA matches it firmly. Some rows have no size entry. The others give once, few or many, or a class for an expanded clone.

clone size: .; D gene: .; J gene: TRBJ1-1; CDR3 length: 14; V gene: TRBV4-1; CDR3 protein: CASSQPQGVVEAFF; CDR3 DNA: TGCGCCAGCAGCCAACCACAGGGTGTTGTTGAAGCTTTCTTT
clone size: .; D gene: TRBD1; J gene: TRBJ2-1; CDR3 length: 14; V gene: TRBV7-8; CDR3 protein: CASSFLTGGDEQFF; CDR3 DNA: TGTGCCAGCAGCTTTCTTACAGGGGGCGATGAGCAGTTCTTC
clone size: few; D gene: .; J gene: TRBJ2-7; CDR3 length: 12; V gene: TRBV27; CDR3 protein: CASSIQGGEQYF; CDR3 DNA: TGTGCCAGCAGTATTCAGGGCGGCGAGCAGTACTTC
clone size: .; D gene: .; J gene: TRBJ2-3; CDR3 length: 13; V gene: TRBV7-2; CDR3 protein: CASSSSRQDTQYF; CDR3 DNA: TGTGCCAGCAGCTCCTCTCGGCAAGATACGCAGTATTTT
clone size: .; D gene: .; J gene: TRBJ1-3; CDR3 length: 15; V gene: TRBV3-1; CDR3 protein: CASSLESFSGNTIYF; CDR3 DNA: TGTGCCAGCAGCCTTGAGAGCTTCTCTGGAAACACCATATATTTT
clone size: few; D gene: TRBD1; J gene: TRBJ2-7; CDR3 length: 16; V gene: TRBV27; CDR3 protein: CASSLSGQGGDYEQYF; CDR3 DNA: TGTGCCAGCAGTTTATCGGGACAGGGGGGGGACTACGAGCAGTACTTC
clone size: .; D gene: TRBD2; J gene: TRBJ2-3; CDR3 length: 16; V gene: TRBV12-3/TRBV12-4; CDR3 protein: CASSPGTSGITDTQYF; CDR3 DNA: TGTGCCAGCAGTCCCGGGACTAGCGGCATTACAGATACGCAGTATTTT
clone size: once; D gene: TRBD2; J gene: TRBJ2-1; CDR3 length: 15; V gene: TRBV7-8; CDR3 protein: CASSPGLVGGNEQFF; CDR3 DNA: TGTGCCAGCAGCCCGGGACTAGTGGGGGGCAATGAGCAGTTCTTC
clone size: .; D gene: .; J gene: TRBJ1-2; CDR3 length: 14; V gene: TRBV5-1; CDR3 protein: CASSPPGTHYGYTF; CDR3 DNA: TGCGCCAGCAGCCCACCCGGGACCCACTATGGCTACACCTTC
clone size: few; D gene: TRBD1; J gene: TRBJ2-1; CDR3 length: 14; V gene: TRBV5-1; CDR3 protein: CASSSGQGRNEQFF; CDR3 DNA: TGCGCCAGCAGCTCGGGACAGGGCAGGAATGAGCAGTTCTTC
clone size: few; D gene: .; J gene: TRBJ1-5; CDR3 length: 12; V gene: TRBV6-6; CDR3 protein: CASTRVDQPQHF; CDR3 DNA: TGTGCCAGCACCCGGGTGGATCAGCCCCAGCATTTT
clone size: few; D gene: .; J gene: TRBJ2-3; CDR3 length: 13; V gene: TRBV7-6; CDR3 protein: CASSWGETDTQYF; CDR3 DNA: TGTGCCAGCAGCTGGGGGGAGACGGATACGCAGTATTTT
clone size: .; D gene: .; J gene: TRBJ2-3; CDR3 length: 15; V gene: TRBV6-6; CDR3 protein: CASTLPAGRTDTQYF; CDR3 DNA: TGTGCCAGCACCCTCCCCGCGGGGCGCACAGATACGCAGTATTTT
clone size: .; D gene: .; J gene: TRBJ2-5; CDR3 length: 13; V gene: TRBV28; CDR3 protein: CASSPIAAETQYF; CDR3 DNA: TGTGCCAGCAGTCCAATAGCGGCGGAGACCCAGTACTTC
clone size: few; D gene: TRBD2; J gene: TRBJ2-1; CDR3 length: 15; V gene: TRBV4-3; CDR3 protein: CASSQGGGLGDEQFF; CDR3 DNA: TGCGCCAGCAGCCAAGGCGGGGGGCTAGGGGATGAGCAGTTCTTC
clone size: .; D gene: TRBD2; J gene: TRBJ2-1; CDR3 length: 23; V gene: TRBV9; CDR3 protein: CASSVVGGSWTSGGQSSYNEQFF; CDR3 DNA: TGTGCCAGCAGCGTAGTAGGAGGGTCTTGGACTAGCGGGGGTCAGAGCTCCTACAATGAGCAGTTCTTC
clone size: few; D gene: TRBD1; J gene: TRBJ2-3; CDR3 length: 14; V gene: TRBV5-1; CDR3 protein: CASSPQGAPDTQYF; CDR3 DNA: TGCGCCAGCAGCCCCCAGGGGGCCCCAGATACGCAGTATTTT
clone size: few; D gene: .; J gene: TRBJ1-1; CDR3 length: 14; V gene: TRBV12-3/TRBV12-4; CDR3 protein: CASSLVDRGTEAFF; CDR3 DNA: TGTGCCAGCAGTTTAGTGGATCGTGGCACTGAAGCTTTCTTT
clone size: few; D gene: .; J gene: TRBJ2-1; CDR3 length: 17; V gene: TRBV7-3; CDR3 protein: CASSLNPQGQTYNEQFF; CDR3 DNA: TGTGCCAGCAGCTTAAATCCCCAGGGACAAACCTACAATGAGCAGTTCTTC
clone size: .; D gene: .; J gene: TRBJ2-5; CDR3 length: 14; V gene: TRBV6-5; CDR3 protein: CASSPWAEQETQYF; CDR3 DNA: TGTGCCAGCAGTCCGTGGGCGGAGCAAGAGACCCAGTACTTC
clone size: few; D gene: .; J gene: TRBJ1-2; CDR3 length: 14; V gene: TRBV6-5; CDR3 protein: CASSYKDRSYGYTF; CDR3 DNA: TGTGCCAGCAGTTACAAAGACAGAAGCTATGGCTACACCTTC
clone size: few; D gene: TRBD2; J gene: TRBJ2-3; CDR3 length: 17; V gene: TRBV6-5; CDR3 protein: CASSRGGIARKADTQYF; CDR3 DNA: TGTGCCAGCAGCCGCGGGGGGATAGCGCGTAAGGCAGATACGCAGTATTTT